This entry describes one T cell receptor beta chain. The data were obtained in a study of blood T cell repertoires in COVID-19. For the study at large: PBMCs, B-cell-depleted T cells, or T cells were the source of the cDNA or gDNA that made up the material.

This CDR3 has 16 amino acids. V gave up 7 bases and J gave up 1 base; unmatched junction bases: 5. In germline, CDR1 is MNHNY, CDR2 SVGAGI (reference sequence). Participants came from fewer than 25 US areas, aged roughly 18 to 89 years. Self-reported history from a screening survey and questionnaire set each donor's cohort. Sequencing used immunoSEQ multiplex PCR; TCRdb keeps in-frame clones, though not all of them. The data contain about 180,000 clones, around 86% of them singletons. This chain connects TRBV6-6 to TRBJ1-5; the match to TRBD1 covers 12 bases. The sequence was obtained from a woman aged 25 to 39 who had recovered from COVID-19. Sequencing was carried out using PBMCs or T cells enriched from blood (not recorded which). CDR3 in DNA: TGTGCCAGCACCGGGACAGGGGGCCGGAGCAATCAGCCCCAGCATTTT. It yields the protein CASTGTGGRSNQPQHF.